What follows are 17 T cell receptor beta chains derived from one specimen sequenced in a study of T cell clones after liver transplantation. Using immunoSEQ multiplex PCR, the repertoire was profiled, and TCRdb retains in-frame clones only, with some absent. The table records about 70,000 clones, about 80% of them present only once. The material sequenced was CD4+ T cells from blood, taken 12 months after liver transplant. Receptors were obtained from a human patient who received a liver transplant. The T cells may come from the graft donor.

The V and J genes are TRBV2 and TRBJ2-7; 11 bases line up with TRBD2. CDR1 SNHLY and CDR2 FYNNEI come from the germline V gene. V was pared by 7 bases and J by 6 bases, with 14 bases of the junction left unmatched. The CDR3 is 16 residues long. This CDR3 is CASNLLAGDSPIEQYF. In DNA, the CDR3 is TGTGCCAGCAACTTACTAGCGGGAGATTCCCCCATCGAGCAGTACTTC. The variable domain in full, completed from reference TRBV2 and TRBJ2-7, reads EPEVTQTPSHQVTQMGQEVILRCVPISNHLYFYWYRQILGQKVEFLVSFYNNEISEKSEIFDDQFSVERPDGSNFTLKIRSTKLEDSAMYFCASNLLAGDSPIEQYFGPGTRLTVT.

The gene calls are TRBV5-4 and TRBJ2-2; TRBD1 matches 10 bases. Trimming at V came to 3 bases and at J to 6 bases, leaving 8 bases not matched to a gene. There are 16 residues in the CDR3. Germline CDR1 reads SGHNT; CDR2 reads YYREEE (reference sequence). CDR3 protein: CASSSRDRGFAGELFF. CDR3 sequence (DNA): TGTGCCAGCAGCTCCCGGGACAGGGGATTCGCCGGGGAGCTGTTTTTT.

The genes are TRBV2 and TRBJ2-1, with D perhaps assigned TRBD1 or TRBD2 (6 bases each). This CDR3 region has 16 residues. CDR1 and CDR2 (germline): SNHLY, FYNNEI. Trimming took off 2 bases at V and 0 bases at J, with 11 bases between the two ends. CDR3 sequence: CASSERGLSSYNEQFF. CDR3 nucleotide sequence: TGTGCCAGCAGTGAACGGGGGCTTAGCTCCTACAATGAGCAGTTCTTC. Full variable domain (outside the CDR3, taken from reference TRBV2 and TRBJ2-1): EPEVTQTPSHQVTQMGQEVILRCVPISNHLYFYWYRQILGQKVEFLVSFYNNEISEKSEIFDDQFSVERPDGSNFTLKIRSTKLEDSAMYFCASSERGLSSYNEQFFGPGTRLTVL.

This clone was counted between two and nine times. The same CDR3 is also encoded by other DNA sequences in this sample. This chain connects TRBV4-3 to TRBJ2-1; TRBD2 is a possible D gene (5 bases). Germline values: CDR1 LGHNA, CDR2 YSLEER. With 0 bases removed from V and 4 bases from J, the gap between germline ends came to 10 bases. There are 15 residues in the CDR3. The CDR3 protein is CASSQDRGSYNEQFF. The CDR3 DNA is TGCGCCAGCAGCCAAGATCGGGGTAGTTACAATGAGCAGTTCTTC.

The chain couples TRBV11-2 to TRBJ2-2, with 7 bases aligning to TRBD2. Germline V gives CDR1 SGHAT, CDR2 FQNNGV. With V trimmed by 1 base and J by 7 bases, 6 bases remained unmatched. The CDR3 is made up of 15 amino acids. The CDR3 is CASSLGTSYGGELFF. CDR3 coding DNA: TGTGCCAGCAGCTTAGGGACTAGTTATGGCGGGGAGCTGTTTTTT.

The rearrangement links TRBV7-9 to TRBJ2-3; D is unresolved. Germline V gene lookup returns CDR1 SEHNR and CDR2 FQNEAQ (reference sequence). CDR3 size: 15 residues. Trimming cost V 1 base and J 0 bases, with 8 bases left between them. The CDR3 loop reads CASSLGGASTDTQYF. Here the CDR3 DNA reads TGTGCCAGCAGCTTAGGTGGAGCAAGCACAGATACGCAGTATTTT.

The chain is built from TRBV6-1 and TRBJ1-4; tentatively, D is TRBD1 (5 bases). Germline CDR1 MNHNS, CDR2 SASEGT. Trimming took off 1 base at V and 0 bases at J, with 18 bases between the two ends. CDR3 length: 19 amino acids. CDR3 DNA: TGTGCCAGCAGTGAAGTGTTGAGGGGCAGAGCTGCAACTAATGAAAAACTGTTTTTT. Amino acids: CASSEVLRGRAATNEKLFF.

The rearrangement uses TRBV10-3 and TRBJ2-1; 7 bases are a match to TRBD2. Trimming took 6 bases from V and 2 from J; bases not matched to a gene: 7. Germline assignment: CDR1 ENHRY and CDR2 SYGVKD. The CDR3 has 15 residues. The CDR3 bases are TGTGCCATCAGCGCCGGAGGGAGGGCCTACAATGAGCAGTTCTTC. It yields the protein CAISAGGRAYNEQFF.

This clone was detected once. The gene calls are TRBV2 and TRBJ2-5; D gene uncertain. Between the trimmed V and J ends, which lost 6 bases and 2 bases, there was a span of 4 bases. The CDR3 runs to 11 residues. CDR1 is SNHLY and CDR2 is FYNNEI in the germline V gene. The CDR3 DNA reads TGTGCCAGCAGCCTACAAGAGACCCAGTACTTC. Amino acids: CASSLQETQYF.

The CDR3: CASSQGGQNYYTDTQYF. The CDR3 DNA is TGCGCCAGCAGCCAAGGGGGACAGAACTATTACACAGATACGCAGTATTTT. The chain couples TRBV4-1 to TRBJ2-3, with 7 bases aligning to TRBD1. CDR1 is MGHRA, CDR2 YSYEKL, per germline. With 1 base clipped from V and 2 bases from J, the junction kept 9 bases outside the gene matches. The CDR3 extends over 17 amino acids.

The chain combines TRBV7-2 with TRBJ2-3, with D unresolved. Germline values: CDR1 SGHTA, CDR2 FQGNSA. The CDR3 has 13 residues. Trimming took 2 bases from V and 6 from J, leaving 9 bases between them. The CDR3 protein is CASSLSLGDTQYF. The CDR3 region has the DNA TGTGCCAGCAGCTTATCATTAGGGGATACGCAGTATTTT.

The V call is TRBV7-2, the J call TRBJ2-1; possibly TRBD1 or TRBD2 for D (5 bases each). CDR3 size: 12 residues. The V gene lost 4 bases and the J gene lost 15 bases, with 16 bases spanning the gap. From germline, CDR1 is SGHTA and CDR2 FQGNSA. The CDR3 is CASSSYRDRRFF. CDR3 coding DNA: TGTGCCAGCAGCTCGTACCGGGACCGTCGGTTCTTC.

CDR3 loop: CASGPGQSEAFF. CDR3 DNA sequence: TGCGCCAGTGGACCCGGACAGTCTGAAGCTTTCTTT. The chain is built from TRBV5-1 and TRBJ1-1, with D tentatively TRBD1 (6 bases). The CDR3 has 12 amino acids. Looked up from germline, CDR1 is SGHRS and CDR2 is YFSETQ. V was cut by 8 bases and J by 6 bases, with 14 bases left in between. Supplemented by reference TRBV5-1 and TRBJ1-1, the full variable domain reads KAGVTQTPRYLIKTRGQQVTLSCSPISGHRSVSWYQQTPGQGLQFLFEYFSETQRNKGNFPGRFSGRQFSNSRSEMNVSTLELGDSALYLCASGPGQSEAFFGQGTRLTVV.

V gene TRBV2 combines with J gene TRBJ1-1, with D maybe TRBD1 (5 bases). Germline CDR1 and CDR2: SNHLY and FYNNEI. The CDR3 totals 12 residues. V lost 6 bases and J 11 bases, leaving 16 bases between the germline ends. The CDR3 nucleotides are TGTGCCAGCAGCCAAGCCGGGGGTCAGGCTTTCTTT. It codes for CASSQAGGQAFF. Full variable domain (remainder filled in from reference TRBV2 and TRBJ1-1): EPEVTQTPSHQVTQMGQEVILRCVPISNHLYFYWYRQILGQKVEFLVSFYNNEISEKSEIFDDQFSVERPDGSNFTLKIRSTKLEDSAMYFCASSQAGGQAFFGQGTRLTVV.

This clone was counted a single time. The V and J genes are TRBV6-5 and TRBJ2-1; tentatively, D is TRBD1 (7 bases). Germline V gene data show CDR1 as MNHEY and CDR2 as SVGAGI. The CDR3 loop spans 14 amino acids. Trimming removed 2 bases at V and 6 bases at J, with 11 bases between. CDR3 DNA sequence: TGTGCCAGCAGTTACCGGCAGGGGGGCAATGAGCAGTTCTTC. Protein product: CASSYRQGGNEQFF.

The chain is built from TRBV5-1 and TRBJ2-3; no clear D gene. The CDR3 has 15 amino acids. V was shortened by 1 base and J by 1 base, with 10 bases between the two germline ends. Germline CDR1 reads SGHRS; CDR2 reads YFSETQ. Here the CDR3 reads CASSLYGRGTDTQYF. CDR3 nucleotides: TGCGCCAGCAGCTTGTACGGCCGAGGCACAGATACGCAGTATTTT. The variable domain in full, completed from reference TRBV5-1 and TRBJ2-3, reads KAGVTQTPRYLIKTRGQQVTLSCSPISGHRSVSWYQQTPGQGLQFLFEYFSETQRNKGNFPGRFSGRQFSNSRSEMNVSTLELGDSALYLCASSLYGRGTDTQYFGPGTRLTVL.

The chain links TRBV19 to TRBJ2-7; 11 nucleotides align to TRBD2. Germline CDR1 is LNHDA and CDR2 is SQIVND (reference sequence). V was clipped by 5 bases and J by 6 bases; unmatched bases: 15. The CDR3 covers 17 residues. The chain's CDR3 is CASSWASGRLHSAEQYF. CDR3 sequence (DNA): TGTGCCAGTAGTTGGGCTAGCGGGAGGCTCCATTCTGCCGAGCAGTACTTC.